The 28 T cell receptor beta chains reported below all come from one sample, sequenced in a study of blood T cell repertoires in COVID-19. The repertoire was sequenced with immunoSEQ multiplex PCR; TCRdb's copy has only in-frame clones and lacks some. The sample includes roughly 440,000 clones, about 91% of them seen just once. The sequenced material came from peripheral blood. Receptors were obtained from a woman aged 45-59 years with COVID-19, enrolled during active disease.

This clone was observed a single time. V usage is TRBV30 and J usage is TRBJ2-5; D is undetermined. Per germline, CDR1 GTSNPN and CDR2 SVGIG (reference sequence). CDR3 length: 13 amino acids. With 1 base removed from V and 0 bases from J, the gap between germline ends came to 6 bases. Here the CDR3 reads CAWSAKYQETQYF. For the CDR3, the DNA is TGTGCCTGGAGTGCAAAATACCAAGAGACCCAGTACTTC.

Here the CDR3 reads CASSVTRATNTGELFF. The CDR3 nucleotides are TGTGCCAGCAGTGTGACGCGGGCCACGAACACCGGGGAGCTGTTTTTT. The chain has TRBV2 and TRBJ2-2, with D possibly TRBD2 on 5 matching bases. With 4 bases removed from V and 0 bases from J, the gap between germline ends came to 12 bases. Germline V gene sequence: CDR1 SNHLY, CDR2 FYNNEI. The CDR3 is made up of 16 amino acids.

The chain is built from TRBV9 and TRBJ2-7; D possibly corresponds to TRBD2 (6 bases). The CDR3 loop spans 15 amino acids. V was clipped by 0 bases and J by 6 bases, with 16 bases between them. CDR1 and CDR2 (germline): SGDLS, YYNGEE. The CDR3 coding sequence is TGTGCCAGCAGCGTAGGTGGTAGCGGATTTCTCGAGCAGTACTTC. Protein: CASSVGGSGFLEQYF.

This rearrangement joins TRBV6-6 to TRBJ1-1, with a tentative D call TRBD1 (6 bases). This CDR3 spans 15 amino acids. Trimming stripped 2 bases from V and 4 bases from J, with 14 bases between. The germline CDR1 and CDR2 sequences are MNHNY and SVGAGI (reference sequence). The CDR3 reads CASSYPQGLGTEAFF. As DNA, the CDR3 is TGTGCCAGCAGTTACCCACAGGGTTTGGGCACTGAAGCTTTCTTT.

The V gene is TRBV5-4, the J gene TRBJ1-4, with a possible D match to TRBD1 (6 bases). This CDR3 has 16 residues. Germline V CDR1 and CDR2: SGHNT, YYREEE (reference sequence). Trimming shortened V by 2 bases and J by 3 bases, and 14 bases separated the two germline ends. The CDR3 region has the DNA TGTGCCAGCAGCTTCCGTGCAGGGGCGGCTAATGAAAAACTGTTTTTT. Its protein is CASSFRAGAANEKLFF.

The chain has TRBV4-1 and TRBJ2-2; possibly TRBD2 for D (5 bases). The CDR3 extends over 14 amino acids. V was shortened by 0 bases and J by 7 bases, with 9 bases between the two germline ends. Germline V CDR1 and CDR2: MGHRA, YSYEKL. The CDR3 loop reads CASSQDRRIGELFF. DNA for the CDR3: TGCGCCAGCAGCCAAGATAGGAGGATCGGGGAGCTGTTTTTT.

The CDR3 protein is CSVAGQIRLGRSYEQYF. The CDR3 DNA follows: TGCAGCGTTGCGGGACAGATTCGTTTAGGTCGTAGCTACGAGCAGTACTTC. The chain uses TRBV29-1 and TRBJ2-7, with 7 bases aligning to TRBD1. The CDR3 contains 17 residues. Germline V gives CDR1 SQVTM, CDR2 ANQGSEA. V lost 4 bases to trimming and J lost 3 bases; unmatched junction nucleotides: 18.

The genes are TRBV19 and TRBJ1-2; maybe TRBD1 (6 bases). Trimming removed 8 bases from V and 5 bases from J, with 18 bases in between. Germline CDR1 LNHDA, CDR2 SQIVND (reference sequence). CDR3 size: 14 residues. The DNA of the CDR3 is TGTGCCAGTGCCCAGCACAGGGTGGGTTATGGCTACACCTTC. Amino acid sequence: CASAQHRVGYGYTF.

The rearrangement joins TRBV2 to TRBJ1-5; D perhaps matches TRBD1 (6 bases). The CDR3 has 14 residues. The V end lost 4 bases, the J end lost 2 bases, and 9 bases lay between the germline ends. CDR1 and CDR2 (germline): SNHLY, FYNNEI. CDR3 sequence: CASSAKGGNQPQHF. CDR3 sequence (DNA): TGTGCCAGCAGTGCAAAGGGGGGCAATCAGCCCCAGCATTTT.

V and J are TRBV11-2 and TRBJ2-5, with D maybe TRBD2 (7 bases). V was shortened by 2 bases and J by 5 bases, with 15 bases between the two germline ends. From germline, CDR1 is SGHAT and CDR2 FQNNGV. The CDR3 covers 15 residues. The CDR3 coding sequence is TGTGCCAGCAGCTTACGTGGGGGGGCCATTGAGACCCAGTACTTC. It codes for CASSLRGGAIETQYF.

The chain carries TRBV5-1 and TRBJ2-2; unclear D gene. V was cut by 9 bases and J by 0 bases, with 9 bases left in between. The V gene's germline CDR1 is SGHRS and CDR2 YFSETQ. The CDR3 is made up of 13 amino acids. The CDR3 coding sequence is TGCGCCATCAAGAGTACGAACACCGGGGAGCTGTTTTTT. Residues: CAIKSTNTGELFF. Full variable domain (remainder filled in from reference TRBV5-1 and TRBJ2-2): KAGVTQTPRYLIKTRGQQVTLSCSPISGHRSVSWYQQTPGQGLQFLFEYFSETQRNKGNFPGRFSGRQFSNSRSEMNVSTLELGDSALYLCAIKSTNTGELFFGEGSRLTVL.

V is TRBV4-1 and J is TRBJ2-1, with TRBD2 matching 10 bases. J was trimmed by 4 bases and V by 6 bases; bases with no gene match: 9. Germline V CDR1 and CDR2: MGHRA, YSYEKL. The CDR3 extends over 16 amino acids. CDR3 sequence reads: CASSGASGGRYNEQFF. The CDR3 DNA reads as TGCGCCAGCAGTGGGGCTAGCGGGGGCCGTTACAATGAGCAGTTCTTC.

This chain links TRBV19 with TRBJ1-1; tentatively, D is TRBD1 (6 bases). The CDR3 spans 14 residues. Trimming shortened V by 7 bases and J by 1 base, and 13 bases separated the two germline ends. Per the germline V gene, CDR1 is LNHDA and CDR2 is SQIVND (reference sequence). The CDR3 bases are TGTGCCAGTAAAAAAGGGGGGGGGAACACTGAAGCTTTCTTT. Protein product: CASKKGGGNTEAFF.

The CDR3 DNA follows: TGCGCCAGCAGCCTATCGGACAGGGGGCCCTACGAGCAGTACTTC. Its translation is CASSLSDRGPYEQYF. This rearrangement joins TRBV4-1 to TRBJ2-7, with 11 bases aligning to TRBD1. Germline V gives CDR1 MGHRA, CDR2 YSYEKL. The CDR3 spans 15 residues. After removal of 4 bases from V and 2 bases from J, the junction contained 4 bases not matched to a gene.

J is TRBJ1-2 and V is TRBV19; D possibly corresponds to TRBD1 (5 bases). Germline V gene lookup returns CDR1 LNHDA and CDR2 SQIVND (reference sequence). V dropped 7 bases and J dropped 5 bases, with 20 bases sitting between them. CDR3 length: 15 residues. CDR3 region: CASILPWQGIYGYTF. CDR3 sequence (DNA): TGTGCCAGTATCCTGCCTTGGCAGGGAATATATGGCTACACCTTC. The full variable domain, in which reference TRBV19 and TRBJ1-2 provide the parts outside the CDR3, is DGGITQSPKYLFRKEGQNVTLSCEQNLNHDAMYWYRQDPGQGLRLIYYSQIVNDFQKGDIAEGYSVSREKKESFPLTVTSAQKNPTAFYLCASILPWQGIYGYTFGSGTRLTVV.

The V call is TRBV2, the J call TRBJ2-2; D perhaps matches TRBD1 (5 bases). CDR1 is SNHLY, CDR2 FYNNEI, per germline. V was clipped by 5 bases and J by 5 bases, with 18 bases between them. The CDR3 has 16 amino acids. The CDR3 sequence: CASSLGSRQPTGELFF. The CDR3 DNA reads as TGTGCCAGCAGTCTTGGTTCCCGACAGCCGACCGGGGAGCTGTTTTTT.

This rearrangement joins TRBV5-1 to TRBJ1-6, with a weak D call TRBD1 (5 bases). The CDR3 has 15 amino acids. V lost 0 bases and J 7 bases, leaving 11 bases between the germline ends. Germline CDR1 reads SGHRS; CDR2 reads YFSETQ. The CDR3 reads CASSLGRGINSPLHF. In DNA form, the CDR3 reads TGCGCCAGCAGCTTGGGGCGGGGGATCAATTCACCCCTCCACTTT.

The chain links TRBV2 to TRBJ1-6; 9 nucleotides agree with TRBD1. V lost 6 bases, J lost 10 bases, and 4 bases stayed unmatched. CDR3 size: 13 residues. The germline CDR1 and CDR2 sequences are SNHLY and FYNNEI. CDR3: CASRGTGRSPLHF. The CDR3 nucleotides are TGTGCCAGCAGGGGGACAGGGCGATCACCCCTCCACTTT.

The chain has TRBV13 and TRBJ1-2; TRBD1 agrees at 7 bases. V dropped 6 bases and J dropped 4; count of bases not matched to a gene: 8. Germline CDR1 PRHDT, CDR2 FYEKMQ (reference sequence). This CDR3 is built from 14 residues. The CDR3 bases are TGTGCCAGCAGTCGGACAGGCACCCTCTATGGCTACACCTTC. Translating gives CASSRTGTLYGYTF.

The chain links TRBV11-2 to TRBJ1-3; D possibly corresponds to TRBD1 (5 bases). The CDR3 is made up of 19 amino acids. Germline V gene lookup returns CDR1 SGHAT and CDR2 FQNNGV. V was trimmed by 1 base and J by 0 bases, leaving 19 bases between them. This CDR3 is CASSLGKPRGIYSGNTIYF. Written as DNA, the CDR3 is TGTGCCAGCAGCTTAGGAAAGCCCCGGGGGATTTACTCTGGAAACACCATATATTTT.

The chain couples TRBV28 to TRBJ2-7; perhaps TRBD2 as D (5 bases). The CDR3 spans 12 residues. In germline, CDR1 is MDHEN, CDR2 SYDVKM. V was pared by 8 bases and J by 3 bases, with 11 bases between. The CDR3 loop is CASAFGNYEQYF. The CDR3, as DNA: TGTGCCAGCGCCTTCGGGAACTACGAGCAGTACTTC.

The chain joins TRBV19 to TRBJ1-3, with TRBD1 as a possible D gene (6 bases). CDR3 length: 15 residues. V was clipped by 4 bases and J by 0 bases, with 10 bases between them. CDR1 LNHDA and CDR2 SQIVND come from the germline V gene (reference sequence). The CDR3 loop reads CASSNQGISGNTIYF. In DNA, the CDR3 is TGTGCCAGTAGTAACCAGGGGATCTCTGGAAACACCATATATTTT.

About this clone itself: Additional DNA sequences in this sample encode the identical CDR3. V is TRBV29-1 and J is TRBJ2-7; 8 nucleotides align to TRBD1. The CDR3 runs to 15 residues. Germline V gene data show CDR1 as SQVTM and CDR2 as ANQGSEA. The V gene end was trimmed by 4 bases and the J gene end by 2 bases; junction bases not matched to a gene: 10. Here the CDR3 reads CSVVDQGASAYEQYF. CDR3 in DNA: TGCAGCGTTGTCGACCAGGGGGCGTCGGCCTACGAGCAGTACTTC.

The genes are TRBV15 and TRBJ2-4; the match to TRBD2 covers 13 bases. Trimming cost V 0 bases and J 8 bases; bases outside gene matches: 7. The length of the CDR3 is 17 residues. The germline gives CDR1 LNHNV, CDR2 YYDKDF (reference sequence). CDR3 sequence reads: CATSRDGTSGGVDIQYF. Here the CDR3 DNA reads TGTGCCACCAGCAGAGATGGTACTAGCGGGGGGGTGGACATTCAGTACTTC.

This chain connects TRBV6-6 to TRBJ2-7, with 7 bases matching TRBD1. Per the germline V gene, CDR1 is MNHNY and CDR2 is SVGAGI (reference sequence). The CDR3 is 17 residues long. J lost 2 bases, V lost 6 bases, and 16 bases had no gene match. The CDR3 nucleotides are TGTGCCAGCAGGCGACCACTACTCCGGGACAGTACCTACGAGCAGTACTTC. It yields the protein CASRRPLLRDSTYEQYF.

This clone was picked up a small number of times. The rearrangement joins TRBV6-2 or TRBV6-3 to TRBJ1-1, with D possibly matching TRBD1 (6 bases). CDR3 length equals 16 residues. V was trimmed by 6 bases and J by 8 bases, leaving 25 bases between them. CDR1 and CDR2 (germline): MNHEY, SVGEGT. CDR3 nucleotide sequence: TGTGCCAGCAGCTCCGCGGGGGCCGAATTAGGGCCCGAAGCTTTCTTT. Its protein is CASSSAGAELGPEAFF.

Of note for this clone: Other DNA sequences in the sample encode the same CDR3. The chain joins TRBV5-1 to TRBJ2-7; 12 bases align to TRBD2. CDR1 is SGHRS, CDR2 YFSETQ, per germline. V was pared by 3 bases and J by 1 base, with 2 bases of the junction left unmatched. The CDR3 loop spans 15 amino acids. The CDR3 DNA reads as TGCGCCAGCAGCTCGACTAGCGGGGGTTCCTACGAGCAGTACTTC. This encodes CASSSTSGGSYEQYF.

The rearrangement joins TRBV20-1 to TRBJ2-7, with TRBD1 as a possible D gene (6 bases). CDR3 length: 12 amino acids. Trimming took off 3 bases at V and 3 bases at J, with 9 bases between the two ends. Germline V gene lookup returns CDR1 DFQATT and CDR2 SNEGSKA (reference sequence). The CDR3 protein is CSASGRGYEQYF. The CDR3 bases are TGCAGTGCTAGTGGCAGGGGCTACGAGCAGTACTTC.